The sequence of this TCR beta chain was determined in a study of blood T cell repertoires in COVID-19. At the level of the study: Sample material is recorded as cDNA or gDNA derived from T cells, B-cell-depleted T cells, or PBMCs.

In the authors' methods: Amplification with reference gene primers provided the estimates of nucleated cell counts. Libraries were prepared by immunoSEQ multiplex PCR; TCRdb keeps only in-frame clonotypes and omits some of them. Clone size and V and J calls were adopted from that table, with D and trimming inferred from the DNA. The table lists fewer than 250,000 clones, approximately 85% of them singletons. The CDR3 runs 14 residues. The trim removed 3 bases at V and 3 bases at J, leaving 2 bases unmatched. The germline V gene has CDR1 KGHSH and CDR2 LQKENI. The chain recombines TRBV18 with TRBJ2-7; the match to TRBD2 covers 10 bases. Sample: peripheral blood. The sequence derives from an elderly woman with COVID-19, enrolled during active disease. CDR3: CASSPASGSYEQYF. The CDR3 region has the DNA TGTGCCAGCTCACCGGCTAGCGGGAGCTACGAGCAGTACTTC. The whole variable domain, remainder taken from reference TRBV18 and TRBJ2-7, is NAGVMQNPRHLVRRRGQEARLRCSPMKGHSHVYWYRQLPEEGLKFMVYLQKENIIDESGMPKERFSAEFPKEGPSILRIQQVVRGDSAAYFCASSPASGSYEQYFGPGTRLTVT.